This T cell receptor (beta chain) was profiled in a study of breast tumors, draining lymph nodes, adjacent tissues. The study, taken as a whole, reports: Findings are consistent with lymph node origin and intratumoral expansion of most tumor T cells. Tumor repertoires ranked between lymph nodes and nontumor tissue in diversity, with V and J gene preferences.

Each CDR3 protein gets one entry after TCRdb re-called the multiplex PCR reads with MiXCR. The table includes just under 65,000 distinct CDR3 sequences, approximately 62% detected once. The CDR3 length is 11 residues. V lost 3 bases to trimming and J lost 6 bases, with 3 bases between them. In germline, CDR1 is KGHDR, CDR2 SFDVKD. This clonotype occurred once. Its antigen is not identified. The J gene is TRBJ2-3, the V gene TRBV24-1; D call uncertain. The source material was breast tumor tissue. The sequence came from a female donor with breast cancer. Some clones in this sample may be carry-over from other donors' samples. In DNA form, the CDR3 reads TGTGCCACCAGTGATGAGGATACGCAGTATTTT. Protein: CATSDEDTQYF.